This T cell receptor (beta chain) was obtained from a study of regulatory T cells in long-lasting Graves disease. The V gene's germline CDR1 is SGHAT and CDR2 FQNNGV. This CDR3 has 15 residues. For TCR beta, libraries came from iRepertoire HTBI primers and Arm-PCR of CDR3 regions. In the original processing: Sample data revealed about 60 TRBV and under 15 TRBJ segments. MiXCR, applied by TCRdb to the multiplex PCR reads, yields one record per CDR3 protein. TCRdb's processing, not the authors' own work, is the source of the V and J calls. The data show about 470,000 distinct CDR3 sequences, around a fifth seen once. Noted time point: persistent/refractory GD, antithyroid drugs over 5 years with positive TRAb. Scientists built the TCR library using RNA that was extracted from PBMCs. The collection involved drawing roughly 9 milliliters of peripheral blood into EDTA tubes. A word on this clonotype: A read error may be the cause here, since a much bigger clone is one base away.

The sequence was obtained from a female donor with Graves disease. V gene TRBV11-2 combines with J gene TRBJ1-4, with 7 bases lining up with TRBD1. The material was peripheral blood mononuclear cells (PBMCs), obtained when the disease was refractory, from a patient treated with antithyroid drugs. CDR3: CACSLEGQFNEKLFF. Here the CDR3 DNA reads TGTGCCTGCAGCTTAGAGGGACAGTTTAATGAAAAACTGTTTTTT.